Presented here are 20 T cell receptor beta chains from one specimen sequenced in a study of CD8 T cells in ankylosing spondylitis. Using its own MiXCR run on the 5' RACE reads, TCRdb lists one record per CDR3 protein. Here the sample spans 200,000 to 300,000 distinct CDR3 sequences, around 8% being singletons. The material sequenced was blood, either unsorted or a sorted T cell fraction (not recorded which). The source is a female donor with ankylosing spondylitis or in good health (not recorded which).

The sample holds many counts of this clonotype. The chain employs TRBV29-1 and TRBJ1-2, with 9 nucleotides matching TRBD1. The V segment lost 6 bases and the J segment 3 bases; nucleotides outside the gene matches: 5. The CDR3 runs 13 residues. CDR1 and CDR2 (germline): SQVTM, ANQGSEA. The CDR3 DNA reads as TGCAGCGTACTCCGACAGGGGGACTATGGCTACACCTTC. Translated: CSVLRQGDYGYTF.

This clonotype was counted many times. This chain links TRBV5-1 with TRBJ2-3; 8 bases agree with TRBD2. CDR1 is SGHRS and CDR2 is YFSETQ in the germline V gene. V shed 0 bases, J shed 1 base, and the junction held 1 base outside the gene matches. CDR3 length: 15 amino acids. This CDR3 is CASSLEAGGTDTQYF. The CDR3 nucleotides are TGCGCCAGCAGCTTGGAAGCGGGAGGCACAGATACGCAGTATTTT.

In its sample, this clonotype was seen a few times. This chain joins TRBV6-2 or TRBV6-3 and TRBJ2-1, with TRBD2 matching 14 bases. V trimming: 0 bases; J trimming: 6 bases; junction bases outside the gene matches: 4. The CDR3 totals 17 residues. CDR1 MNHEY and CDR2 SVGEGT come from the germline V gene. The CDR3 coding sequence is TGTGCCAGCAGTTACTCGGGGACTAGCGGGAGATTCAATGAGCAGTTCTTC. Its translation is CASSYSGTSGRFNEQFF.

This clonotype was counted ten times or more. The chain joins TRBV5-5 to TRBJ2-1, with D possibly TRBD1 on 6 matching bases. Trimming took 1 base from V and 5 from J, leaving 13 bases between them. The CDR3 has 15 amino acids. Germline lookup yields CDR1 SGHKS and CDR2 YYEKEE (reference sequence). CDR3 protein: CASSLNPAGDNEQFF. In DNA, the CDR3 is TGTGCCAGCAGCTTGAACCCCGCAGGGGACAATGAGCAGTTCTTC.

As concerns this clonotype: One end of the junction does not line up with germline, which may come from a read error. This chain links TRBV7-2 with TRBJ1-1; perhaps TRBD1 as D (5 bases). Germline CDR1 is SGHTA and CDR2 is FQGNSA. The CDR3 extends over 11 amino acids. The CDR3 DNA follows: TGTGTCAGCAGTCCGAGGGGTGCAGCTTTCTTT. It yields the protein CVSSPRGAAFF.

The V call is TRBV28, the J call TRBJ1-5, with D perhaps TRBD1 (5 bases). This CDR3 is built from 15 residues. V was clipped by 1 base and J by 1 base, with 8 bases between them. Germline CDR1 MDHEN, CDR2 SYDVKM. The CDR3 reads CASSLSGRSNQPQHF. DNA of the CDR3: TGTGCCAGCAGTTTATCAGGGAGGAGCAATCAGCCCCAGCATTTT.

A remark on this clonotype: A much larger clone differs by one base, so this may be a read error. In nucleotides, the CDR3 is TGTGCCAGCACCCAAGAGCCGGGGGCTATCACTGAAGCTTTCTTT. Its protein product is CASTQEPGAITEAFF. The chain couples TRBV7-4 to TRBJ1-1, with D possibly TRBD1 on 6 matching bases. From germline, CDR1 is SGHVT and CDR2 SQSDAQ. V was clipped by 7 bases and J by 4 bases, with 19 bases between them. This CDR3 is 15 amino acids long. The complete variable domain, with remaining parts taken from reference TRBV7-4 and TRBJ1-1, reads GAGVSQSPRYKVAKRGRDVALRCDSISGHVTLYWYRQTLGQGSEVLTYSQSDAQRDKSGRPSGRFSAERPERSVSTLKIQRTEQGDSAVYLCASTQEPGAITEAFFGQGTRLTVV.

This clonotype came up a few times. This chain joins TRBV30 and TRBJ1-6; tentative D call: TRBD1 (5 bases). Between the trimmed V and J ends, which lost 4 bases and 10 bases, there was a span of 17 bases. Germline V gene data show CDR1 as GTSNPN and CDR2 as SVGIG (reference sequence). The CDR3 length is 14 residues. DNA for the CDR3: TGTGCCTGGACCTCGTCAGGGATGCAATCACCCCTCCACTTT. It encodes CAWTSSGMQSPLHF.

Many counts were recorded for this clonotype. The chain employs TRBV2 and TRBJ1-1, with D possibly being TRBD1 (6 bases). Trimming cost V 8 bases and J 0 bases, with 13 bases left between them. Germline CDR1 reads SNHLY; CDR2 reads FYNNEI. The CDR3 spans 14 residues. CDR3 nucleotides: TGTGCCAGCTGGGCAGGGGTCATGAACACTGAAGCTTTCTTT. This encodes CASWAGVMNTEAFF.

This clonotype was detected many times. J is TRBJ1-1 and V is TRBV3-1; unclear D gene. CDR1 LGHDT and CDR2 YNNKEL come from the germline V gene (reference sequence). The V end lost 5 bases, the J end lost 4 bases, and 14 bases lay between the germline ends. This CDR3 contains 14 residues. This CDR3 is CASSSLTGGTEAFF. The CDR3 nucleotides read TGTGCCAGCAGCTCGCTGACGGGTGGCACTGAAGCTTTCTTT.

This clonotype occurred many times. The CDR3 loop reads CSGGGTTEAFF. The CDR3 DNA sequence: TGCAGCGGGGGGGGAACCACTGAAGCTTTCTTT. This rearrangement joins TRBV29-1 to TRBJ1-1; TRBD1 might be the D (5 bases). The germline V gene has CDR1 SQVTM and CDR2 ANQGSEA. The CDR3 totals 11 residues. Trimming took 7 bases from V and 4 from J, leaving 10 bases between them.

The chain recombines TRBV11-1 with TRBJ2-5, with 14 bases aligning to TRBD2. This CDR3 region has 18 residues. V was clipped by 4 bases and J by 0 bases; unmatched bases: 7. Per germline, CDR1 SGHAT and CDR2 FQDESV (reference sequence). This CDR3 reads CASSYRLAGGSYQETQYF. CDR3 coding DNA: TGTGCCAGCAGCTACCGACTAGCGGGAGGGTCGTACCAAGAGACCCAGTACTTC.

This clonotype occurred a few times. CDR3 sequence: CASSPTYPPYEQYF. CDR3 DNA sequence: TGCGCCAGCAGCCCGACTTACCCACCCTACGAGCAGTACTTC. The chain employs TRBV10-1 and TRBJ2-7; no clear D gene. This CDR3 is 14 amino acids long. The germline V gene has CDR1 WNHNN and CDR2 SYGVQD (reference sequence). Trimming took 6 bases from V and 2 from J, leaving 14 bases between them.

At least ten counts were recorded for this clonotype. The V and J genes are TRBV6-5 and TRBJ2-5; D not resolved. The CDR3 has 10 residues. V dropped 7 bases and J dropped 5 bases, with 5 bases sitting between them. Germline CDR1 MNHEY, CDR2 SVGAGI. The CDR3 reads CASKKETQYF. In nucleotides, the CDR3 is TGTGCCAGCAAAAAGGAGACCCAGTACTTC.

This chain links TRBV7-2 with TRBJ2-1; 10 bases agree with TRBD2. This CDR3 has 15 residues. Germline loops: CDR1 SGHTA, CDR2 FQGNSA. V shed 1 base, J shed 13 bases, and the junction held 10 bases outside the gene matches. The DNA for the CDR3 is TGTGCCAGCAGCTTAGGAGGCCTAGCGGGAGTGATTCAGTTCTTC. It yields the protein CASSLGGLAGVIQFF.

This clonotype was found a few times. The genes are TRBV7-9 and TRBJ1-1; D remains ambiguous. The CDR3 totals 13 residues. V lost 3 bases and J lost 5, with 10 bases in between. Germline V gene sequence: CDR1 SEHNR, CDR2 FQNEAQ (reference sequence). The CDR3 DNA sequence: TGTGCCAGCAGCTTCGTTGCGGAGACTGAAGCTTTCTTT. Translation gives CASSFVAETEAFF.

There are many counts of this clonotype. The chain uses TRBV6-1 and TRBJ2-7; either TRBD1 or TRBD2 may supply D (5 bases each). CDR3 size: 16 residues. V dropped 6 bases and J dropped 0 bases, with 18 bases sitting between them. Germline CDR1 is MNHNS and CDR2 is SASEGT. CDR3 DNA sequence: TGTGCCAGCAGAAGGGACCAGAAGCCGGGCTCCTACGAGCAGTACTTC. As protein: CASRRDQKPGSYEQYF.

This clonotype was observed at least ten times. The V call is TRBV20-1, the J call TRBJ2-3; D is ambiguous. Germline V gives CDR1 DFQATT, CDR2 SNEGSKA (reference sequence). V shed 0 bases and J shed 4 bases, with 14 bases lying between them. This CDR3 has 15 amino acids. The chain's CDR3 is CSARDPAPKADTQYF. The CDR3 region has the DNA TGCAGTGCTAGAGATCCAGCTCCCAAGGCAGATACGCAGTATTTT.

As for this clonotype: Since a much larger clone is just one base distant, this may be a read error. V gene TRBV19 combines with J gene TRBJ1-1; D remains ambiguous. Trimming took off 3 bases at V and 12 bases at J, with 20 bases between the two ends. In germline, CDR1 is LNHDA, CDR2 SQIVND (reference sequence). This CDR3 region has 14 residues. The CDR3 coding sequence is TGTGCCAGTAGTATCGGGAACGTGAACACTAAAACTTTCTTT. It encodes CASSIGNVNTKTFF.

This clonotype was detected many times. The V and J genes are TRBV29-1 and TRBJ1-1; D call uncertain. This CDR3 comprises 12 residues. V shed 7 bases and J shed 1 base, with 10 bases lying between them. Germline V gene data show CDR1 as SQVTM and CDR2 as ANQGSEA. The CDR3 DNA reads as TGCAGCGCCGAGGACTGGAACACTGAAGCTTTCTTT. This translates into CSAEDWNTEAFF.